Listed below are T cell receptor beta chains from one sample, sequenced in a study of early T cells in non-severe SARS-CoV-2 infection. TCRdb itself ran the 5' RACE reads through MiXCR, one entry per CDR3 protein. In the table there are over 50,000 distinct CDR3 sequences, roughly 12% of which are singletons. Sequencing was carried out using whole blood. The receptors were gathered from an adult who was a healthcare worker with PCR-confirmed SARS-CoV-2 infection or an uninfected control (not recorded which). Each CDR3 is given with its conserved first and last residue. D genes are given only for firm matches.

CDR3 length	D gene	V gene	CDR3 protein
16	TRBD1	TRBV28	CASSGGGQGNQETQYF
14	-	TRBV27	CASSRTGIGSPLHF
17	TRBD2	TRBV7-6	CASSLVPAGGSTDTQYF
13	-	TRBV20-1	CSANREGWNEQYF
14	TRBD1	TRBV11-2	CASSSGQVPETQYF
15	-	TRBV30	CAWSVQGGGTDTQYF
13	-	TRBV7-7	CASSLDRKETQYF
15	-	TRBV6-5	CASSAGELLSYEQYF
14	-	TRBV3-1	CASSQQRAKNIQYF
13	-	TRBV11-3	CASSLRGMETQYF
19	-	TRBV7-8	CASSHPQGAPSGAFNEQFF
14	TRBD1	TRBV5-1	CASSSGQGAHRTFF
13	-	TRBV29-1	CSVEGPGSHEQYF
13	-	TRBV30	CAWSVLLGDEQFF
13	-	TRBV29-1	CSVAEGTNQPQHF
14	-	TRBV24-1	CATSAVGGSQPQHF
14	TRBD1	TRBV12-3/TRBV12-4	CASSLRDRVDEQYF